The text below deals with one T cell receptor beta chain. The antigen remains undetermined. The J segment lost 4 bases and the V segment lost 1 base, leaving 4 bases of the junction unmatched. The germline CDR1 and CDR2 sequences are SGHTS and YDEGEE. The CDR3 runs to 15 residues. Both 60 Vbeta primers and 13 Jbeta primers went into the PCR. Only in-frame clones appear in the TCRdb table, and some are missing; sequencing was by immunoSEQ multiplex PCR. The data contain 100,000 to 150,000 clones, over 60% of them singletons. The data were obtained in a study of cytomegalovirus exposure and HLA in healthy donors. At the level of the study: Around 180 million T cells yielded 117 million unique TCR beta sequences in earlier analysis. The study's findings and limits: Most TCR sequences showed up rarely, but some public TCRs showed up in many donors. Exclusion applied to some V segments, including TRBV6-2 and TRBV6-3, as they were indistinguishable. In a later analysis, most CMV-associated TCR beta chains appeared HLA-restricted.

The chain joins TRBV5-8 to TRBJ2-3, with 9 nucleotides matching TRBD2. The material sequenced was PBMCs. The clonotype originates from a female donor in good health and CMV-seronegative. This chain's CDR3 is CASSLMGLASDTQYF. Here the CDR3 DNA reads TGTGCCAGCAGCTTGATGGGACTAGCCTCAGATACGCAGTATTTT. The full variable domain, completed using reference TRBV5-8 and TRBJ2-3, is EAGVTQSPTHLIKTRGQQATLRCSPISGHTSVYWYQQALGLGLQFLLWYDEGEERNRGNFPPRFSGRQFPNYSSELNVNALELEDSALYLCASSLMGLASDTQYFGPGTRLTVL.